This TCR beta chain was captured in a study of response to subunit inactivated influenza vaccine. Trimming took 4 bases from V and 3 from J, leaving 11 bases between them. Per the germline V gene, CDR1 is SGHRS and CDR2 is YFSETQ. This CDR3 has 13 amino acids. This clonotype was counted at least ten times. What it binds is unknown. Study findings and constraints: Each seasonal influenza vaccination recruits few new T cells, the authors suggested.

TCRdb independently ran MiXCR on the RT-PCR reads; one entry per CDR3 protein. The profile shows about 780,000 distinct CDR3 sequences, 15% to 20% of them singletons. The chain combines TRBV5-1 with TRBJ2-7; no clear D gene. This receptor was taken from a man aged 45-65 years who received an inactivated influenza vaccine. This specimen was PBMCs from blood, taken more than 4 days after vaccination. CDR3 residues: CASSPVVGYEQYF. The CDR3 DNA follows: TGCGCCAGCAGCCCGGTCGTAGGCTACGAGCAGTACTTC.